Below are 2 T cell receptor beta chains sequenced from a single sample in a study of molecular identifiers for immune sequencing clone quantification. TCRdb reanalysed the PCR reads using MiXCR and keeps one entry per CDR3 protein. The repertoire includes 250,000 to 350,000 distinct CDR3 sequences, 20% to 25% of them detected once, and 0.7% to 0.9% sits in the top ten. Source material: naive CD8+ T cells from blood, with Jurkat cell RNA spiked in. Subset indicated: FACS-sorted CD8+CD4-CCR7+CD45RA+ naive T cells. Receptors were obtained from a human donor in good health. Some libraries in this study had Jurkat cell RNA spiked in.

This clonotype has more than one count but fewer than ten. This chain connects TRBV6-2 or TRBV6-3 to TRBJ2-7, with D maybe TRBD2 (6 bases). Trimming took 5 bases from V and 4 from J, leaving 15 bases between them. CDR1 and CDR2 (germline): MNHEY, SVGEGT. The length of the CDR3 is 14 residues. The CDR3 DNA sequence: TGTGCCAGCAGTACGGGAGTCCAGACGTACGAGCAGTACTTC. It yields the protein CASSTGVQTYEQYF.

This clonotype was recorded many times. CDR3 coding DNA: TGTGCCAGCAGTTACCAGGCAGGGGGTTACGAGCAGTACTTC. Protein sequence: CASSYQAGGYEQYF. The V gene is TRBV6-5, the J gene TRBJ2-7, with 7 bases identical to TRBD1. Germline V gene data show CDR1 as MNHEY and CDR2 as SVGAGI. Trimming removed 2 bases from V and 4 bases from J; junction bases left unmatched: 5. This CDR3 has 14 residues.